Included here is one T cell receptor beta chain sequence, with context. Its target is not known. This sample was included in a study of cytomegalovirus exposure and HLA in healthy donors. Whole-study results and caveats: CMV antigen specificity of a few CMV-associated chains was confirmed in vitro.

CDR1 and CDR2 from the germline V gene are SEHNR and FQNEAQ (reference sequence). The V gene end was trimmed by 4 bases and the J gene end by 8 bases; junction bases not matched to a gene: 2. This CDR3 comprises 13 residues. Both 60 Vbeta primers and 13 Jbeta primers went into the PCR. Assay: immunoSEQ multiplex PCR; the TCRdb copy retains only in-frame clones and omits some. There are under 85,000 clones in the sample; 76% occur only once, and around 3% lies in the top ten. Each donor was nominally healthy when sampled (though unrecorded immune exposures were likely). This receptor was identified in a man aged 18 to 30 in good health and CMV-seronegative. Input material: PBMCs. The gene calls are TRBV7-9 and TRBJ1-4, with 9 bases fitting TRBD1. The CDR3 DNA sequence: TGTGCCAGCAGCTCGGACAGGGGCGAAAAACTGTTTTTT. Residues: CASSSDRGEKLFF.